This T cell receptor (beta chain) stems from a study of monozygotic twins with inflammatory bowel disease. For every sample, eight separate reactions were used to make cDNA. Both the TCRalpha cDNA and the TCRbeta cDNA were taken through two nested PCRs, lasting about 15 and 9 cycles. TCRdb reprocessed the 5' RACE reads, with one entry per CDR3 protein and no DNA. Its table records fewer than 200,000 distinct CDR3 sequences. In the case of this clonotype: No antigen is known for it.

General study findings and limits: Among patients, repertoires may have gained variability from differing immunosuppressive treatments. For IBD patients, clonotypes shared with others were fewer than for healthy twins, especially with disease activity.

Sequencing was done on a sample of blood. The source is a human donor with ulcerative colitis or Crohn's disease, or a healthy co-twin of an affected twin (not recorded which).

CDR3 protein: CASSSGQASNYGYTF. The chain combines TRBV5-1 with TRBJ1-2; TCRdb's assignment of TRBD1 cannot be checked, as there is no DNA. There are 15 residues in the CDR3. The germline V gene has CDR1 SGHRS and CDR2 YFSETQ.